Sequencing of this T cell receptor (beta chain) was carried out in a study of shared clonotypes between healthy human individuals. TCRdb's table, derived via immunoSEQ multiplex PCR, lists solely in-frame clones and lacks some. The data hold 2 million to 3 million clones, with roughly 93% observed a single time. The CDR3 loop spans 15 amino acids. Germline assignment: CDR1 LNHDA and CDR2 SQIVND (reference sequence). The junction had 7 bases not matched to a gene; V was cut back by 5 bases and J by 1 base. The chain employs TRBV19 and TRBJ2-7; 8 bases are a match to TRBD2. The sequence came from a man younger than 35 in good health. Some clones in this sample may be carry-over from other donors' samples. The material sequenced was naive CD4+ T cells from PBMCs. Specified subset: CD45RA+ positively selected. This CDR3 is CASSPGLVSSYEQYF. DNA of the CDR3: TGTGCCAGTAGTCCGGGACTAGTCAGTTCCTACGAGCAGTACTTC.